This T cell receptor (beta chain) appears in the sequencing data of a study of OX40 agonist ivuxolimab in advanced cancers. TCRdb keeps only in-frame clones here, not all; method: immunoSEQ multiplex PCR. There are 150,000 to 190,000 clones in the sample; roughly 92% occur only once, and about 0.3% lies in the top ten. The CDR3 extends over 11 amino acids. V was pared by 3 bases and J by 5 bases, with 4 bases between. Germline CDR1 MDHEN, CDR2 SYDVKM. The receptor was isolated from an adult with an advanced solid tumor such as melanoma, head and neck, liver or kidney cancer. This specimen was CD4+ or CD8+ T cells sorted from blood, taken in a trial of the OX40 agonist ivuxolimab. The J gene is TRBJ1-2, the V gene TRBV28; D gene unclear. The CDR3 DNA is TGTGCCAGCAGTTTGAGGTATGGCTACACCTTC. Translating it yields CASSLRYGYTF.